The 4 T cell receptor beta chains listed next were all sequenced from one sample in a study of OX40 agonist ivuxolimab in advanced cancers. Libraries were prepared by immunoSEQ multiplex PCR; TCRdb keeps only in-frame clonotypes and omits some of them. The sample lists some 72,000 clones, about four fifths occurring once. Sequencing used CD4+ or CD8+ T cells sorted from blood, obtained in a trial of the OX40 agonist ivuxolimab. Every receptor here comes from an adult with an advanced solid tumor such as melanoma, head and neck, liver or kidney cancer.

The CDR3 spells CASSSDRDYGYTF. The CDR3 DNA is TGTGCCAGCAGCTCGGACAGGGACTATGGCTACACCTTC. The chain has TRBV7-8 and TRBJ1-2; TRBD1 aligns across 8 bases. The germline V gene has CDR1 SGHVS and CDR2 FQNEAQ. V dropped 4 bases and J dropped 3; count of bases not matched to a gene: 1. CDR3 length: 13 amino acids.

CDR3 in DNA: TGTGCCAGCAGCCAAGTTCGGAGCTCCTTCGGCACAGATACGCAGTATTTT. The encoded protein is CASSQVRSSFGTDTQYF. This sequence joins TRBV14 and TRBJ2-3; D is unresolved. This CDR3 comprises 17 residues. The V gene lost 1 base and the J gene lost 1 base, with 15 bases spanning the gap. The germline CDR1 and CDR2 sequences are SGHDN and FVKESK.

In this sample, this clone turned up once. This rearrangement joins TRBV28 to TRBJ1-6, with TRBD1 matching over 8 bases. Germline CDR1 and CDR2: MDHEN and SYDVKM. V shed 8 bases and J 8 bases; nucleotides not matched to a gene: 5. The CDR3 sequence is 13 residues long. The CDR3 region is CASWGTGYSPLHF. For the CDR3, the DNA is TGTGCCAGCTGGGGGACAGGTTATTCACCCCTCCACTTT.

The CDR3 spells CASNTRPGGYTF. The CDR3 DNA follows: TGTGCCAGTAATACCCGACCGGGTGGCTACACCTTC. The chain uses TRBV19 and TRBJ1-2; D gene ambiguous. The CDR3 has 12 residues. Germline V gene data show CDR1 as LNHDA and CDR2 as SQIVND (reference sequence). V was pared by 7 bases and J by 7 bases, with 13 bases between.